The clone carrying this TCR beta chain has a handful of counts. The V gene lost 4 bases and the J gene lost 5 bases, with 14 bases spanning the gap. The CDR3 contains 15 residues. The data stem from a study of early T cells in non-severe SARS-CoV-2 infection. Study overall: With bulk RNA from unsorted whole blood as input, sequencing yielded unpaired chains.

MiXCR, run by TCRdb on the 5' RACE reads, gives a single entry per CDR3 protein. The sample holds tens of thousands of distinct CDR3 sequences, 9% to 15% seen once. The material sequenced was whole blood. This clonotype originated in an adult who was a healthcare worker with PCR-confirmed SARS-CoV-2 infection or an uninfected control (not recorded which). This rearrangement joins TRBV12-3 or TRBV12-4 to TRBJ2-2; D gene ambiguous. The CDR3 region has the DNA TGTGCCAGCAGTTCCTACCAGCGTAGGACCGGGGAGCTGTTTTTT. Translated: CASSSYQRRTGELFF.